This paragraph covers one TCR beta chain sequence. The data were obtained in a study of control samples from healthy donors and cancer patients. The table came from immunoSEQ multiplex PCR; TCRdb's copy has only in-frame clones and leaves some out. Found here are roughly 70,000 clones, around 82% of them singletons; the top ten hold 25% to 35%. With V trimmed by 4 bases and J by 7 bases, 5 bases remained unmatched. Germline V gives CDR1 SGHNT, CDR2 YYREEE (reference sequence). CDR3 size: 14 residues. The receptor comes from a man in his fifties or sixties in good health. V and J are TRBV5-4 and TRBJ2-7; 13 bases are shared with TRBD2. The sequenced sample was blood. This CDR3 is CASSQTSGRSEQYF. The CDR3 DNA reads TGTGCCAGCAGCCAGACTAGCGGGAGGTCGGAGCAGTACTTC.